Presented here are 30 T cell receptor beta chains from one specimen sequenced in a study of response to subunit inactivated influenza vaccine. TCRdb used MiXCR to reprocess the RT-PCR reads, holding one entry per CDR3 protein. The data hold hundreds of thousands of distinct CDR3 sequences, with approximately 7.7% observed a single time. The sample here was PBMCs from blood, taken around 25 months after vaccination. These receptors came from a man aged 50 to 75 who received an inactivated influenza vaccine.

In this sample, this clonotype turned up many times. The chain has TRBV29-1 and TRBJ2-7, with 8 bases matching TRBD1. The CDR3 totals 14 residues. Looked up from germline, CDR1 is SQVTM and CDR2 is ANQGSEA. With 4 bases clipped from V and 4 bases from J, the junction kept 9 bases outside the gene matches. The CDR3 spells CSVATGQGFYEQYF. The CDR3 nucleotides read TGCAGCGTTGCCACTGGACAGGGCTTTTACGAGCAGTACTTC.

This clonotype came up a few times. This chain links TRBV5-1 with TRBJ2-3, with D possibly being TRBD2 (6 bases). The CDR3 length is 16 residues. The V gene's germline CDR1 is SGHRS and CDR2 YFSETQ. Trimming removed 1 base at V and 5 bases at J, with 17 bases between. The CDR3, as DNA: TGCGCCAGCAGCTTGCCGGAGGGCGCAACGATAGATACGCAGTATTTT. It specifies CASSLPEGATIDTQYF. The variable domain in full, with the rest retrieved from reference TRBV5-1 and TRBJ2-3, is KAGVTQTPRYLIKTRGQQVTLSCSPISGHRSVSWYQQTPGQGLQFLFEYFSETQRNKGNFPGRFSGRQFSNSRSEMNVSTLELGDSALYLCASSLPEGATIDTQYFGPGTRLTVL.

The rearrangement uses TRBV7-9 and TRBJ2-1; D uncertain. The CDR3 runs to 16 residues. V was pared by 5 bases and J by 4 bases, with 18 bases between. Germline V lookup: CDR1 SEHNR, CDR2 FQNEAQ (reference sequence). The CDR3 DNA reads TGTGCCAGCAGCCAGGTTCACTCAATCCTTTACAATGAGCAGTTCTTC. Protein product: CASSQVHSILYNEQFF.

This clonotype was seen at least ten times. The J gene is TRBJ1-4, the V gene TRBV5-1; tentatively, D is TRBD1 (6 bases). Per the germline V gene, CDR1 is SGHRS and CDR2 is YFSETQ. The CDR3 has 14 residues. V dropped 0 bases and J dropped 5 bases, with 8 bases sitting between them. CDR3 bases: TGCGCCAGCAGCTTGGGGACAGAGAATGAAAAACTGTTTTTT. Translated: CASSLGTENEKLFF.

The chain carries TRBV28 and TRBJ2-7; 9 nucleotides line up with TRBD2. Germline trimming cut 1 base from V and 4 bases from J; bases unmatched to any gene: 8. This CDR3 contains 16 residues. Germline V gene lookup returns CDR1 MDHEN and CDR2 SYDVKM. The CDR3, as DNA: TGTGCCAGCAGTTTATTCCGCACTAGCGGGTTTTACGAGCAGTACTTC. Protein: CASSLFRTSGFYEQYF.

This clonotype was counted only a few times. The chain combines TRBV20-1 with TRBJ2-7, with D unresolved. The CDR3 extends over 14 amino acids. Germline values: CDR1 DFQATT, CDR2 SNEGSKA (reference sequence). V dropped 2 bases and J dropped 4 bases, with 15 bases sitting between them. The CDR3 loop is CSARSNARTYEQYF. CDR3 DNA: TGCAGTGCTAGAAGTAACGCCAGGACGTACGAGCAGTACTTC.

J is TRBJ2-3 and V is TRBV7-8; D may be TRBD2 (6 bases). CDR1 and CDR2 (germline): SGHVS, FQNEAQ. The CDR3 runs to 16 residues. Trimming removed 4 bases from V and 0 bases from J, with 14 bases in between. The CDR3 here is CASSSEDYGSTDTQYF. CDR3 bases: TGTGCCAGCAGCTCGGAGGACTATGGAAGCACAGATACGCAGTATTTT.

The CDR3 reads CASSVVVGAHNEQFF. CDR3 in DNA: TGTGCCAGCAGCGTAGTTGTAGGGGCACACAATGAGCAGTTCTTC. The V and J genes are TRBV9 and TRBJ2-1; weak D call: TRBD1 (5 bases). CDR3 size: 15 residues. Trimming removed 0 bases from V and 5 bases from J, with 12 bases in between. Germline V lookup: CDR1 SGDLS, CDR2 YYNGEE.

The sample holds a few counts of this clonotype. V and J are TRBV23-1 and TRBJ2-2; possible D gene TRBD2, 5 bases. TRBV23-1 qualifies as an ORF whose function is uncertain. The CDR3 sequence is 16 residues long. V was shortened by 3 bases and J by 6 bases, with 17 bases between the two germline ends. The CDR3 region has the DNA TGCGCCAGCAGTCACATGCTAGTGCGAGGGCCCGGGGAGCTGTTTTTT. Amino acids: CASSHMLVRGPGELFF.

About this clonotype: One base away lies a much larger clone, so this may be a sequencing read error. The chain is built from TRBV18 and TRBJ2-2, with D maybe TRBD2 (5 bases). The CDR3 sequence is 14 residues long. Per germline, CDR1 KGHSH and CDR2 LQKENI. CDR3 sequence: CARSPVSGSGELFF. The DNA for the CDR3 is TGTGCCCGCTCACCGGTTTCGGGGTCCGGGGAGCTGTTTTTT.

This clonotype has a handful of counts. This rearrangement joins TRBV20-1 to TRBJ2-5; D is unclear. The germline V gene has CDR1 DFQATT and CDR2 SNEGSKA (reference sequence). V gave up 0 bases and J gave up 1 base, with 9 bases separating them. The CDR3 consists of 14 residues. CDR3 region: CSAREWEGQETQYF. Written as DNA, the CDR3 is TGCAGTGCTAGAGAGTGGGAAGGCCAAGAGACCCAGTACTTC.

This clonotype appeared a few times. The CDR3: CASSPSTWDTQYF. CDR3 DNA: TGTGCCAGCAGCCCCTCGACCTGGGATACGCAGTATTTT. This sequence joins TRBV7-9 and TRBJ2-3; D not certain. CDR3 length: 13 amino acids. The V end lost 5 bases, the J end lost 6 bases, and 12 bases lay between the germline ends. Germline CDR1 and CDR2: SEHNR and FQNEAQ (reference sequence).

The chain couples TRBV7-8 to TRBJ2-5; no clear D. Germline-derived CDR1 and CDR2 are SGHVS and FQNEAQ. The V end lost 1 base, the J end lost 4 bases, and 7 bases lay between the germline ends. CDR3 length equals 13 residues. CDR3 nucleotide sequence: TGTGCCAGCAGCTTAGTTGCCCGAGAGACCCAGTACTTC. It is translated as CASSLVARETQYF.

In this sample, this clonotype turned up many times. The chain links TRBV20-1 to TRBJ2-2; D is unclear. The CDR3 has 12 residues. The germline gives CDR1 DFQATT, CDR2 SNEGSKA (reference sequence). V lost 3 bases and J lost 1, with 3 bases in between. The CDR3 DNA reads as TGCAGTGCTAGGGAGAACACCGGGGAGCTGTTTTTT. It specifies CSARENTGELFF.

This clonotype showed up just a few times. V and J are TRBV27 and TRBJ2-3, with TRBD1 as a possible D gene (7 bases). Germline V lookup: CDR1 MNHEY, CDR2 SMNVEV (reference sequence). The length of the CDR3 is 15 residues. Deletions cut 2 bases from V and 2 bases from J, with 11 bases between. This CDR3 is CASSLIRGATDTQYF. The DNA for the CDR3 is TGTGCCAGCAGTTTAATCAGGGGGGCCACAGATACGCAGTATTTT.

The rearrangement joins TRBV14 to TRBJ2-3, with 8 positions matching TRBD2. V was clipped by 4 bases and J by 4 bases; unmatched bases: 4. The CDR3 spans 14 residues. Looked up from germline, CDR1 is SGHDN and CDR2 is FVKESK. The CDR3 sequence: CASSLPGLADTQYF. CDR3 DNA sequence: TGTGCCAGCAGCCTCCCGGGACTAGCAGATACGCAGTATTTT. The full variable domain, with the rest looked up from reference TRBV14 and TRBJ2-3, is EAGVTQFPSHSVIEKGQTVTLRCDPISGHDNLYWYRRVMGKEIKFLLHFVKESKQDESGMPNNRFLAERTGGTYSTLKVQPAELEDSGVYFCASSLPGLADTQYFGPGTRLTVL.

The chain carries TRBV4-3 and TRBJ2-1, with 11 bases fitting TRBD2. The CDR3 is 16 residues long. Germline-derived CDR1 and CDR2 are LGHNA and YSLEER. The V gene end was trimmed by 3 bases and the J gene end by 9 bases; junction bases not matched to a gene: 10. CDR3 loop: CASSHLFSGRVVEQFF. DNA of the CDR3: TGCGCCAGCAGCCATCTTTTTAGCGGGAGGGTGGTTGAGCAGTTCTTC.

V and J are TRBV21-1 and TRBJ2-5; the table's D call of TRBD1 was not tested on the DNA. TRBV21-1 is designated a pseudogene. There are 14 residues in the CDR3. The CDR3 loop reads CASDPYREQETQYF. The CDR3 DNA follows: TGTGCCAGCGACCCCTACAGGGAGCAAGAGACCCAGTACTTC.

The J gene is TRBJ2-3, the V gene TRBV10-3; possible D gene TRBD1, 6 bases. V dropped 4 bases and J dropped 2 bases, with 7 bases sitting between them. In germline, CDR1 is ENHRY, CDR2 SYGVKD. This CDR3 region has 13 residues. DNA of the CDR3: TGTGCCATCAGTGGACAGGACACAGATACGCAGTATTTT. Translation: CAISGQDTDTQYF.

This clonotype has more than one count but fewer than ten. This chain joins TRBV20-1 and TRBJ1-4; D ambiguous. Germline loops: CDR1 DFQATT, CDR2 SNEGSKA (reference sequence). This CDR3 comprises 14 residues. Trimming stripped 4 bases from V and 10 bases from J, with 19 bases between. This chain's CDR3 is CSAKPGTSPRKLFF. The CDR3 coding sequence is TGCAGTGCTAAGCCGGGCACTTCCCCCAGAAAACTGTTTTTT.

This clonotype was seen repeatedly, ten times or more. The gene calls are TRBV5-1 and TRBJ2-5, with TRBD1 matching 9 bases. J lost 4 bases, V lost 0 bases, and 4 bases had no gene match. The CDR3 covers 15 residues. Per germline, CDR1 SGHRS and CDR2 YFSETQ. In DNA, the CDR3 is TGCGCCAGCAGCTTGGGGACAGGGGTTGGAGAGACCCAGTACTTC. The encoded protein is CASSLGTGVGETQYF.

CDR3 loop: CASAYNRDRGRGYTF. CDR3 bases: TGTGCCAGCGCGTATAACCGGGACAGGGGGCGAGGCTACACCTTC. J is TRBJ1-2 and V is TRBV2; 12 positions agree with TRBD1. V was pared by 8 bases and J by 8 bases, with 12 bases of the junction left unmatched. Germline assignment: CDR1 SNHLY and CDR2 FYNNEI. The CDR3 runs to 15 residues.

J is TRBJ2-7 and V is TRBV18; 7 bases are shared with TRBD1. Per germline, CDR1 KGHSH and CDR2 LQKENI. V lost 3 bases to trimming and J lost 5 bases; unmatched junction nucleotides: 4. This CDR3 region has 13 residues. The CDR3 DNA sequence: TGTGCCAGCTCACCTGGACAGGTCCACGAGCAGTACTTC. It specifies CASSPGQVHEQYF.

V usage is TRBV20-1 and J usage is TRBJ2-6; the D is unclear. Germline V gene sequence: CDR1 DFQATT, CDR2 SNEGSKA (reference sequence). The CDR3 totals 15 residues. V dropped 0 bases and J dropped 2 bases, with 8 bases sitting between them. The CDR3 protein is CSARDQRAGANVLTF. The CDR3 DNA reads as TGCAGTGCTAGAGATCAACGAGCTGGGGCCAACGTCCTGACTTTC.

This clonotype appeared a few times. The gene calls are TRBV5-1 and TRBJ2-1, with TRBD2 matching 10 bases. V was clipped by 3 bases and J by 8 bases; unmatched bases: 8. The CDR3 totals 15 residues. Germline V lookup: CDR1 SGHRS, CDR2 YFSETQ. As DNA, the CDR3 is TGCGCCAGCAGCTACGCAACCCTAGCGGGAGATGAGCAGTTCTTC. Amino acids: CASSYATLAGDEQFF.

This clonotype has at least ten counts. V usage is TRBV12-3 or TRBV12-4 and J usage is TRBJ2-1, with 11 bases fitting TRBD2. V was clipped by 6 bases and J by 8 bases; unmatched bases: 9. The CDR3 is made up of 15 amino acids. The CDR3 spells CASRILAGGGDEQFF. CDR3 sequence (DNA): TGTGCCAGCAGGATCCTAGCGGGAGGTGGTGATGAGCAGTTCTTC.

The CDR3 DNA follows: TGTGCCAGCAGATTACGGGGGACAGGGGCCGGTGAGCAGTTCTTC. Protein product: CASRLRGTGAGEQFF. The chain is built from TRBV3-1 and TRBJ2-1; 10 nucleotides line up with TRBD1. V lost 6 bases to trimming and J lost 9 bases; unmatched junction nucleotides: 11. The CDR3 length is 15 residues. The V gene's germline CDR1 is LGHDT and CDR2 YNNKEL (reference sequence).

This clonotype was observed many times. The chain couples TRBV20-1 to TRBJ1-6; TRBD1 is a possible D gene (6 bases). This CDR3 is 14 amino acids long. The germline V gene encodes CDR1 DFQATT and CDR2 SNEGSKA (reference sequence). V was clipped by 5 bases and J by 9 bases, with 17 bases between them. The CDR3 protein is CSAPDAGVASPLHF. Written as DNA, the CDR3 is TGCAGTGCTCCCGACGCAGGGGTGGCTTCACCCCTCCACTTT.

The V gene is TRBV5-1, the J gene TRBJ2-7; 9 bases fit TRBD2. Germline trimming cut 4 bases from V and 3 bases from J; bases unmatched to any gene: 5. CDR3 length equals 14 residues. The V gene's germline CDR1 is SGHRS and CDR2 YFSETQ. CDR3 sequence reads: CASSRTSDYYEQYF. The CDR3 coding sequence is TGCGCCAGCAGCCGGACTAGCGACTACTACGAGCAGTACTTC.

This clonotype was detected many times. The V call is TRBV7-9, the J call TRBJ1-1; weak D call: TRBD1 (5 bases). V was clipped by 5 bases and J by 1 base, with 14 bases between them. Germline CDR1 is SEHNR and CDR2 is FQNEAQ (reference sequence). The CDR3 sequence is 15 residues long. The DNA for the CDR3 is TGTGCCAGCAGCCGAAAGACAGAGACGAACACTGAAGCTTTCTTT. It yields the protein CASSRKTETNTEAFF. Using reference TRBV7-9 and TRBJ1-1 for the parts outside the CDR3, the full variable domain is DTGVSQNPRHKITKRGQNVTFRCDPISEHNRLYWYRQTLGQGPEFLTYFQNEAQLEKSRLLSDRFSAERPKGSFSTLEIQRTEQGDSAMYLCASSRKTETNTEAFFGQGTRLTVV.